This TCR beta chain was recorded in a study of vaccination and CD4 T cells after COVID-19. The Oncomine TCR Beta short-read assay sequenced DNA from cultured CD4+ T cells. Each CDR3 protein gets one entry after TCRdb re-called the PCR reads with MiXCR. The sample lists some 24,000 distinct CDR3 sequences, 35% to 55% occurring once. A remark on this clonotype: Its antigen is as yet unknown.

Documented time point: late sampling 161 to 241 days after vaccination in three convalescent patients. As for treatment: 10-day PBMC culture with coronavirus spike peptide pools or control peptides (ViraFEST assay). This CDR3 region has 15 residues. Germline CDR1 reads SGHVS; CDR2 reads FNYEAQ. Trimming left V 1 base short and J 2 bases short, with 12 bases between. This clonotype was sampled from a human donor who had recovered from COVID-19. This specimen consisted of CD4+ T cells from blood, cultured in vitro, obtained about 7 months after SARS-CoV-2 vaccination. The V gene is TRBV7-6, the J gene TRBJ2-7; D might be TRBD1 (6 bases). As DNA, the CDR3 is TGTGCCAGCAGCTTAGTAGGGCAGGGGACCTACGAGCAGTACTTC. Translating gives CASSLVGQGTYEQYF.